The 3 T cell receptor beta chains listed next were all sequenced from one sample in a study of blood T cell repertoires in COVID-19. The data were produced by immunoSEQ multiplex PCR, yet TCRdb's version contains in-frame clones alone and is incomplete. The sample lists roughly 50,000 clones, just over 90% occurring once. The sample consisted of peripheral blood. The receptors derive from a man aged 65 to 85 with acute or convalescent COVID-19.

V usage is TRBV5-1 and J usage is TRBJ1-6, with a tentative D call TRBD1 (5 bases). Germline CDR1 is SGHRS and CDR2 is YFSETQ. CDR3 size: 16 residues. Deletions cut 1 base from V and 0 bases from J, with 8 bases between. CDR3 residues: CASSLMDTSYNSPLHF. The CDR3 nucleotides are TGCGCCAGCAGCTTGATGGACACCTCCTATAATTCACCCCTCCACTTT.

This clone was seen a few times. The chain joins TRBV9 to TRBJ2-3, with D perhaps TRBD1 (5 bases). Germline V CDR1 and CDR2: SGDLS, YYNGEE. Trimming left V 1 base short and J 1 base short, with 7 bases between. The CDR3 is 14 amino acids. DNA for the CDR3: TGTGCCAGCAGCGTATTACAGGGCACAGATACGCAGTATTTT. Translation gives CASSVLQGTDTQYF.

The CDR3 bases are TGTGCCAGCAGTTTAGCGGGGGACACTGAAGCTTTCTTT. Translating gives CASSLAGDTEAFF. The rearrangement uses TRBV27 and TRBJ1-1; the D gene is possibly TRBD1 (5 bases). CDR1 is MNHEY, CDR2 SMNVEV, per germline (reference sequence). This CDR3 has 13 residues. The V end was cut by 2 bases, the J end by 3 bases, with 7 bases between.